The 10 T cell receptor beta chains below all came from one sample that was sequenced in a study of regulatory T cells in long-lasting Graves disease. TCR beta libraries were built with iRepertoire HTBI primers and Arm-PCR of CDR3 regions. TCRdb used MiXCR to reprocess the multiplex PCR reads, holding one entry per CDR3 protein. The data hold about 370,000 distinct CDR3 sequences, with roughly a sixth observed a single time. The sample's time point: newly diagnosed GD, antithyroid drugs for less than 3 months. PBMCs provided the RNA from which the TCR library was made. The source material was peripheral blood mononuclear cells (PBMCs), sampled at new diagnosis, from a patient treated with antithyroid drugs. The source of these receptors is a female donor with Graves disease.

The rearrangement uses TRBV6-1 and TRBJ1-6; no clear D. Germline V CDR1 and CDR2: MNHNS, SASEGT. This CDR3 spans 15 amino acids. Trimming removed 4 bases from V and 5 bases from J, with 12 bases in between. CDR3 region: CASSVGPINNSPLHF. CDR3 DNA: TGTGCCAGCAGTGTCGGACCGATAAATAATTCACCCCTCCACTTT.

This clonotype showed up just a few times. The V gene is TRBV6-2 or TRBV6-3, the J gene TRBJ1-2, with unresolved D. Per germline, CDR1 MNHEY and CDR2 SVGEGT. Trimming removed 2 bases at V and 2 bases at J, with 3 bases between. The CDR3 runs to 12 residues. The CDR3 coding sequence is TGTGCCAGCAGTTACAGGAACTATGGCTACACCTTC. Its protein is CASSYRNYGYTF.

The chain joins TRBV12-3 or TRBV12-4 to TRBJ2-1, with D uncertain. The V and J ends lost 6 bases and 8 bases respectively, with 29 bases between them. CDR3 size: 18 residues. CDR3 DNA sequence: TGTGCCAGCAGCACCTCCCTAAGACTCCGGGCCCAGTTGGATGAGCAGTTCTTC. Amino acid sequence: CASSTSLRLRAQLDEQFF.

The table lists this clonotype with many counts. V usage is TRBV5-1 and J usage is TRBJ2-2; D is possibly TRBD1 (6 bases). The V end was cut by 0 bases, the J end by 7 bases, with 16 bases between. CDR1 is SGHRS and CDR2 is YFSETQ in the germline V gene. The CDR3 loop spans 16 amino acids. CDR3: CASSLAPQGLDGELFF. CDR3 nucleotides: TGCGCCAGCAGCTTGGCCCCGCAGGGGCTAGACGGGGAGCTGTTTTTT.

This clonotype was recorded at least ten times. The chain combines TRBV7-9 with TRBJ2-3, with D perhaps assigned TRBD1 or TRBD2 (6 bases each). CDR1 and CDR2 (germline): SEHNR, FQNEAQ (reference sequence). The CDR3 loop spans 16 amino acids. The V end was cut by 4 bases, the J end by 1 base, with 15 bases between. CDR3 DNA: TGTGCCAGCAGCTCCAGAAGGGGGGCCGGCACAGATACGCAGTATTTT. Its protein product is CASSSRRGAGTDTQYF.

The table lists this clonotype with many counts. This rearrangement joins TRBV5-1 to TRBJ2-1; maybe TRBD2 (7 bases). The DNA end favors TRBJ2-5, so the J call may be wrong. Looked up from germline, CDR1 is SGHRS and CDR2 is YFSETQ. CDR3 length: 17 amino acids. CDR3 sequence: CASSLAYKGGGQETQYF. CDR3 nucleotide sequence: TGCGCCAGCAGCTTGGCCTACAAGGGGGGGGGCCAAGAGACCCAGTACTTC.

As to this clonotype: The CDR3 ends on some other residue instead of the conserved phenylalanine or tryptophan, so this is likely a read error. The chain joins TRBV4-1 to TRBJ2-5; the D is unclear. Germline values: CDR1 MGHRA, CDR2 YSYEKL. The CDR3 is made up of 15 amino acids. V lost 4 bases, J lost 1 base, and 13 bases lay in between. The CDR3 DNA reads TGCGCCAGCAGCCGCCTGGACGGATCCCAAGAGACCCAGTACCTC. Encoded protein: CASSRLDGSQETQYL.

The J gene is TRBJ1-6, the V gene TRBV9; D uncertain. The CDR3 length is 18 residues. Deletions cut 6 bases from V and 0 bases from J, with 19 bases between. The germline gives CDR1 SGDLS, CDR2 YYNGEE. The CDR3 region has the DNA TGTGCCAGCATGGATGTCCCGGAAGGGAGCTCCTATAATTCACCCCTCCACTTT. Its protein product is CASMDVPEGSSYNSPLHF.

This clonotype has more than one count but fewer than ten. This could be a read error, since a much larger clone is one nucleotide away. This chain joins TRBV2 and TRBJ2-3; D is perhaps TRBD1 (6 bases). The CDR3 covers 14 residues. Germline assignment: CDR1 SNHLY and CDR2 FYNNEI. Here the CDR3 DNA reads TGTGCCAGCAGTTACTCACAGGGTTCAGATGCGCAGTATTTT. Amino acid sequence: CASSYSQGSDAQYF.

This chain uses TRBV19 with TRBJ2-1, with D perhaps TRBD2 (6 bases). V was pared by 3 bases and J by 7 bases, with 10 bases between. The germline V gene encodes CDR1 LNHDA and CDR2 SQIVND (reference sequence). The CDR3 consists of 13 residues. The CDR3 protein is CASSISAGNEQFF. CDR3 DNA: TGTGCCAGTAGTATTTCCGCGGGAAATGAGCAGTTCTTC.